This TCR beta chain emerged from a study of beta chain features in type 1 diabetes. Whole-study findings and limits: TCRB CDR3 length was moderately but significantly reduced in all four CD4+ subsets of Type 1 diabetes patients.

Reverse transcribing all isolated RNA meant expressed TCRB transcripts were sequenced. The protocol was immunoSEQ multiplex PCR, while the TCRdb copy is restricted to in-frame clones and leaves out a portion. This sample has about 240,000 clones, with roughly 14% found just once. V shed 2 bases, J shed 2 bases, and the junction held 6 bases outside the gene matches. Per the germline V gene, CDR1 is SGHRS and CDR2 is YFSETQ. This CDR3 is 15 amino acids long. As regards this clone: Its antigen is currently unknown. Other DNA sequences within the sample encode an identical CDR3.

This sequence joins TRBV5-1 and TRBJ1-1; 7 bases line up with TRBD1. The clonotype comes from a man aged 25-40 years with type 1 diabetes. Sequencing was carried out using naive CD4+ T cells from blood. CDR3 in DNA: TGCGCCAGCAGCTTAGGAACAGGGGCAAACACTGAAGCTTTCTTT. The encoded protein is CASSLGTGANTEAFF.